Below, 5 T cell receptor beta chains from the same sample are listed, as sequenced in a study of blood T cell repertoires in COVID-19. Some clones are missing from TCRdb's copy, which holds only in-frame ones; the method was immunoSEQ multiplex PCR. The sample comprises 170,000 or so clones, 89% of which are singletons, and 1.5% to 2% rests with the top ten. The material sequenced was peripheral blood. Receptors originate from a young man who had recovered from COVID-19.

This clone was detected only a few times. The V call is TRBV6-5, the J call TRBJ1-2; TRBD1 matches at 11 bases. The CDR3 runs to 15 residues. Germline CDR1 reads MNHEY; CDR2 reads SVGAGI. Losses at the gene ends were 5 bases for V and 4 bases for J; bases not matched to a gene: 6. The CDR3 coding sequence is TGTGCCAGCAGTCCCCGGGACAGGGGGATCTATGGCTACACCTTC. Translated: CASSPRDRGIYGYTF.

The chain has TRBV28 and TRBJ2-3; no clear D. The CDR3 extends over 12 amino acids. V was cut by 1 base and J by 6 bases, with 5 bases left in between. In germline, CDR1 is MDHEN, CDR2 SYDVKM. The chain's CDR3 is CASSLLEDTQYF. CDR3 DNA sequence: TGTGCCAGCAGTTTATTAGAGGATACGCAGTATTTT.

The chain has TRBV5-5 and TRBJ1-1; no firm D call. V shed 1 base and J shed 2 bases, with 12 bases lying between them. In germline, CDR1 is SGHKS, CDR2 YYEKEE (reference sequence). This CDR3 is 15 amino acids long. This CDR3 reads CASSLRYVANTEAFF. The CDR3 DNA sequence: TGTGCCAGCAGCTTGCGGTACGTAGCAAACACTGAAGCTTTCTTT.

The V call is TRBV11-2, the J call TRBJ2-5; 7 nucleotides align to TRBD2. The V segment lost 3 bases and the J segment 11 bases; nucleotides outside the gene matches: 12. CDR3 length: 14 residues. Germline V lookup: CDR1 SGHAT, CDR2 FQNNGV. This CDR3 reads CASSFLAAPRQQYF. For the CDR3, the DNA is TGTGCCAGCAGCTTCCTAGCGGCTCCCAGGCAGCAGTACTTC. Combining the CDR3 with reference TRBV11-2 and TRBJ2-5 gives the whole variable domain EAGVAQSPRYKIIEKRQSVAFWCNPISGHATLYWYQQILGQGPKLLIQFQNNGVVDDSQLPKDRFSAERLKGVDSTLKIQPAKLEDSAVYLCASSFLAAPRQQYFGPGTRLLVL.

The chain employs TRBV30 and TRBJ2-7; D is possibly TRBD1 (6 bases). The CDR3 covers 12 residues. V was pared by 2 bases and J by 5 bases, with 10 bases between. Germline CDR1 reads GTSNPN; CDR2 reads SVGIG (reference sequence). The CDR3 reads CAWSPHRDEQYF. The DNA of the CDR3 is TGTGCCTGGAGTCCTCACAGGGACGAGCAGTACTTC.